These T cell receptor beta chains were read from a single sample in a study of cytomegalovirus exposure and HLA in healthy donors. Measured with immunoSEQ multiplex PCR; TCRdb has only the in-frame clones, and not every one. This sample yields more than 150,000 clones, of which 75% to 85% are seen a single time; about 2.2% belongs to the top ten. Source material: PBMCs. The receptors derive from a woman aged 25 to 39 in good health and CMV-seronegative. Both conserved end residues are part of each CDR3. The order of the fields is D gene, V gene, J gene, clone size, CDR3 DNA, CDR3 protein. The D gene is left open where the match is weak. Not all rows give a size; the values are once, few, many and, for expanded clones, a class.

d_gene: TRBD2; v_gene: TRBV27; j_gene: TRBJ2-1; abundance: -; CDR3nt: TGTGCCAGCAGTCCGAGACTAGCGGGAGGGAGAGAGCAGTTCTTC; CDR3aa: CASSPRLAGGREQFF
d_gene: TRBD1; v_gene: TRBV6-5; j_gene: TRBJ1-2; abundance: -; CDR3nt: TGTGCCAGCAGAGGGAGGACAGGAGCTAACTATGGCTACACCTTC; CDR3aa: CASRGRTGANYGYTF
d_gene: -; v_gene: TRBV19; j_gene: TRBJ1-6; abundance: -; CDR3nt: TGTGCCATCCCCTCGGGGGAGTTGTACTCACCCCTCCACTTT; CDR3aa: CAIPSGELYSPLHF
d_gene: TRBD2; v_gene: TRBV27; j_gene: TRBJ2-1; abundance: -; CDR3nt: TGTGCCAGCAGCTTAGCGGGGGACGCCTACAATGAGCAGTTCTTC; CDR3aa: CASSLAGDAYNEQFF
d_gene: -; v_gene: TRBV7-2; j_gene: TRBJ2-7; abundance: -; CDR3nt: TGTGCCAGCAGCTTAGGATTCAGGGGCTACGAGCAGTACTTC; CDR3aa: CASSLGFRGYEQYF
d_gene: -; v_gene: TRBV6-4; j_gene: TRBJ1-6; abundance: -; CDR3nt: TGTGCCAGCAGCCCCAGGCGGGGGAATTCACCCCTCCACTTT; CDR3aa: CASSPRRGNSPLHF
d_gene: -; v_gene: TRBV15; j_gene: TRBJ2-7; abundance: -; CDR3nt: TGTGCCACCAGCTACCGCGGCGAGCAGTACTTC; CDR3aa: CATSYRGEQYF
d_gene: TRBD2; v_gene: TRBV4-2; j_gene: TRBJ2-1; abundance: few; CDR3nt: TGTGCCAGCAGCCAAAGGACTAGCGGGAGGGCCGGATCATTAAATGAGCAGTTCTTC; CDR3aa: CASSQRTSGRAGSLNEQFF
d_gene: -; v_gene: TRBV5-4; j_gene: TRBJ2-1; abundance: -; CDR3nt: TGTGCCAGCAGCTTGGGGGGTGGGACTGAATACAATGAGCAGTTCTTC; CDR3aa: CASSLGGGTEYNEQFF
d_gene: TRBD1; v_gene: TRBV18; j_gene: TRBJ1-6; abundance: -; CDR3nt: TGTGCCAGCTCACCAGGGGCAGGGACAGTACCCCTCCACTTT; CDR3aa: CASSPGAGTVPLHF
d_gene: -; v_gene: TRBV25-1; j_gene: TRBJ1-4; abundance: few; CDR3nt: TGTGCCAGCAGGACGGGGAGGAATGAAAAACTGTTTTTT; CDR3aa: CASRTGRNEKLFF
d_gene: TRBD1; v_gene: TRBV6-5; j_gene: TRBJ2-2; abundance: -; CDR3nt: TGTGCCAGCAGCCGCAGGGGGTTCGAAACCGGGGAGCTGTTTTTT; CDR3aa: CASSRRGFETGELFF
d_gene: -; v_gene: TRBV6-5; j_gene: TRBJ2-1; abundance: -; CDR3nt: TGTGCCAGCAGGGACGGAGTGGGAGGAGCTCAGCAGTTCTTC; CDR3aa: CASRDGVGGAQQFF
d_gene: TRBD2; v_gene: TRBV7-6; j_gene: TRBJ2-7; abundance: few; CDR3nt: TGTGCCAGCAGCTTAGGCTTCGGGACTAGCGCATACGAGCAGTACTTC; CDR3aa: CASSLGFGTSAYEQYF
d_gene: -; v_gene: TRBV29-1; j_gene: TRBJ2-5; abundance: -; CDR3nt: TGCAGCGCTGCGGACACCCAAGAGACCCAGTACTTC; CDR3aa: CSAADTQETQYF
d_gene: TRBD1; v_gene: TRBV5-1; j_gene: TRBJ2-7; abundance: -; CDR3nt: TGCGCCAGCAATTGGGACAGGAGTAACGAGCAGTACTTC; CDR3aa: CASNWDRSNEQYF
d_gene: -; v_gene: TRBV19; j_gene: TRBJ1-5; abundance: -; CDR3nt: TGTGCCAGTAGTATAGCCGGGTATAGCAATCAGCCCCAGCATTTT; CDR3aa: CASSIAGYSNQPQHF
d_gene: TRBD2; v_gene: TRBV6-1; j_gene: TRBJ2-7; abundance: once; CDR3nt: TGTGCCAGCAGTGCCGTAGCGGGGAGCTCCTACGAGCAGTACTTC; CDR3aa: CASSAVAGSSYEQYF
d_gene: TRBD1; v_gene: TRBV29-1; j_gene: TRBJ2-1; abundance: -; CDR3nt: TGCAGCGTTGGACCGGGACAGGCTGACAATGAGCAGTTCTTC; CDR3aa: CSVGPGQADNEQFF
d_gene: -; v_gene: TRBV6-6; j_gene: TRBJ2-1; abundance: -; CDR3nt: TGTGCCAGCAGTTCGGCCCTAGGGAGTGCGTACAATGAGCAGTTCTTC; CDR3aa: CASSSALGSAYNEQFF
d_gene: TRBD2; v_gene: TRBV7-9; j_gene: TRBJ2-7; abundance: once; CDR3nt: TGTTCCAGCAGCGACCTAGCGGGGGCTGCCTCTGGAGAGCAGTACTTC; CDR3aa: CSSSDLAGAASGEQYF
d_gene: TRBD2; v_gene: TRBV27; j_gene: TRBJ2-7; abundance: -; CDR3nt: TGTGCCAGCAGAGCGGGAGGGGGGATCTACGAGCAGTACTTC; CDR3aa: CASRAGGGIYEQYF
d_gene: -; v_gene: TRBV7-9; j_gene: TRBJ1-1; abundance: medium-sized; CDR3nt: TGTGCCAGCAGCTTAGAGTATGACAGTGAAGCTTTCTTT; CDR3aa: CASSLEYDSEAFF
d_gene: -; v_gene: TRBV28; j_gene: TRBJ2-1; abundance: -; CDR3nt: TGTGCCAGCAGTTTGGGCCTGGGTGAGCAGTTCTTC; CDR3aa: CASSLGLGEQFF
d_gene: TRBD2; v_gene: TRBV7-8; j_gene: TRBJ2-1; abundance: -; CDR3nt: TGTGCCAGCAGCTTAAGACCCTCAGCGGGGGGGTTGCCGGGGAATGAGCAGTTCTTC; CDR3aa: CASSLRPSAGGLPGNEQFF
d_gene: TRBD2; v_gene: TRBV7-6; j_gene: TRBJ2-5; abundance: -; CDR3nt: TGTGCCAGCAGCTTGGGAGGGCCAGAGACCCAGTACTTC; CDR3aa: CASSLGGPETQYF
d_gene: TRBD1; v_gene: TRBV4-3; j_gene: TRBJ2-7; abundance: -; CDR3nt: TGCGCCAGCAGCCAAGGCTGGGACAGGGGTTTGGTTGAGCAGTACTTC; CDR3aa: CASSQGWDRGLVEQYF
d_gene: -; v_gene: TRBV5-1; j_gene: TRBJ1-6; abundance: -; CDR3nt: TGCGCCAGCTCCTGGGCAGAGGGATTTGATAATTCACCCCTCCACTTT; CDR3aa: CASSWAEGFDNSPLHF
d_gene: -; v_gene: TRBV27; j_gene: TRBJ2-3; abundance: -; CDR3nt: TGTGCCAGCAGTTTATCAGGGGTATTAACAGATACGCAGTATTTT; CDR3aa: CASSLSGVLTDTQYF
d_gene: TRBD2; v_gene: TRBV11-2; j_gene: TRBJ2-3; abundance: -; CDR3nt: TGTGCCAGCAGGGGAACAGCGGGAGCCCCAGATACGCAGTATTTT; CDR3aa: CASRGTAGAPDTQYF
d_gene: -; v_gene: TRBV9; j_gene: TRBJ2-6; abundance: -; CDR3nt: TGTGCCAGCAGCGTAGGAGGGAAAGACAACGTCCTGACTTTC; CDR3aa: CASSVGGKDNVLTF
d_gene: -; v_gene: TRBV28; j_gene: TRBJ2-2; abundance: -; CDR3nt: TGTGCCAGCAGTCTCGACAGACCCGGGGAGCTGTTTTTT; CDR3aa: CASSLDRPGELFF
d_gene: TRBD1; v_gene: TRBV7-2; j_gene: TRBJ2-7; abundance: -; CDR3nt: TGTGCCAGCAGCCCTTGGTCGGGACAGCCCTCCTACGAGCAGTACTTC; CDR3aa: CASSPWSGQPSYEQYF
d_gene: TRBD1; v_gene: TRBV6-5; j_gene: TRBJ2-7; abundance: -; CDR3nt: TGTGCCAGCAGCGGGACAGGGTGGACCTACGAGCAGTACTTC; CDR3aa: CASSGTGWTYEQYF
d_gene: -; v_gene: TRBV13; j_gene: TRBJ2-1; abundance: -; CDR3nt: TGTGCCAGCAGCCCAAGGGGGCATGGGGGCGGGGACGGCAGCTCCTACAATGAGCAGTTCTTC; CDR3aa: CASSPRGHGGGDGSSYNEQFF
d_gene: -; v_gene: TRBV4-1; j_gene: TRBJ1-4; abundance: -; CDR3nt: TGCGCCAGCAGCCAAGAGAACAGTGAAAAACTGTTTTTT; CDR3aa: CASSQENSEKLFF
d_gene: TRBD1; v_gene: TRBV30; j_gene: TRBJ2-7; abundance: -; CDR3nt: TGTGCCTGGAGTGTACTGGCAGGGGGTCCCTACGAGCAGTACTTC; CDR3aa: CAWSVLAGGPYEQYF
d_gene: -; v_gene: TRBV28; j_gene: TRBJ1-4; abundance: -; CDR3nt: TGTGCCAGCAGTTACCCAGGTCCCAGTGGGGAAAAACTGTTTTTT; CDR3aa: CASSYPGPSGEKLFF
d_gene: -; v_gene: TRBV16; j_gene: TRBJ1-2; abundance: few; CDR3nt: TGTGCCAGCAGCCAAACAGGCCGCTATGGCTACACCTTC; CDR3aa: CASSQTGRYGYTF
d_gene: TRBD2; v_gene: TRBV30; j_gene: TRBJ2-2; abundance: -; CDR3nt: TGTGCCTGTCAGCGGGAGCACACCGGGGAGCTGTTTTTT; CDR3aa: CACQREHTGELFF
d_gene: TRBD1; v_gene: TRBV7-7; j_gene: TRBJ2-3; abundance: -; CDR3nt: TGTGCCAGCAGCTCCGGGACAGGGGGACCAGATACGCAGTATTTT; CDR3aa: CASSSGTGGPDTQYF
d_gene: TRBD2; v_gene: TRBV18; j_gene: TRBJ2-1; abundance: -; CDR3nt: TGTGCCAGCTCACCCCAGCGGGAGCTTTACAATGAGCAGTTCTTC; CDR3aa: CASSPQRELYNEQFF
d_gene: -; v_gene: TRBV5-6; j_gene: TRBJ1-3; abundance: -; CDR3nt: TGTGCCAGCAGCTTGGGACGGAGGGGCACCATATATTTT; CDR3aa: CASSLGRRGTIYF
d_gene: TRBD1; v_gene: TRBV29-1; j_gene: TRBJ2-3; abundance: -; CDR3nt: TGCAGCGTTGCAGGGACAGGGGGCAGCACAGATACGCAGTATTTT; CDR3aa: CSVAGTGGSTDTQYF
d_gene: -; v_gene: TRBV5-1; j_gene: TRBJ1-2; abundance: once; CDR3nt: TGCGCCAGCAGCAAAAAACAGGAGACGGCTAACTATGGCTACACCTTC; CDR3aa: CASSKKQETANYGYTF